The 5 T cell receptor beta chains below all came from one sample that was sequenced in a study of human versus mouse CDR3 diversity and MHC coevolution. Here immunoSEQ multiplex PCR was the method, and the copy in TCRdb shows in-frame clones only, minus some. The data hold tens of thousands of clones, with about 94% observed a single time. Material for sequencing was naive CD4+ T cells from blood. Noted subset: CD45RO-negative CD62L-positive naive CD4 T cells. These receptors all come from a person between 60 and 70 years old in good health.

J is TRBJ1-2 and V is TRBV5-6; D is perhaps TRBD1 (5 bases). The CDR3 length is 14 residues. Trimming took 4 bases from V and 2 from J, leaving 12 bases between them. Germline V lookup: CDR1 SGHDT, CDR2 YYEEEE. CDR3 coding DNA: TGTGCCAGCAGCCCCCTGACAGCAAACTATGGCTACACCTTC. This sequence encodes CASSPLTANYGYTF.

In DNA form, the CDR3 reads TGTGCCAGCAGCGTGGACAGGGGCGAAGGTGAAAAACTGTTTTTT. Protein product: CASSVDRGEGEKLFF. This chain joins TRBV9 and TRBJ1-4, with 9 bases that match TRBD1. Per germline, CDR1 SGDLS and CDR2 YYNGEE. The V and J ends lost 2 bases and 7 bases, in that order; junction bases with no gene match: 6. The CDR3 has 15 amino acids.

The V call is TRBV19, the J call TRBJ2-1; D gene unclear. The CDR3 contains 15 residues. The germline gives CDR1 LNHDA, CDR2 SQIVND (reference sequence). The V end lost 3 bases, the J end lost 3 bases, and 12 bases lay between the germline ends. This CDR3 is CASSMRRGVYNEQFF. Here the CDR3 DNA reads TGTGCCAGTAGTATGCGGAGAGGCGTCTACAATGAGCAGTTCTTC.

CDR3 protein: CSARPDYEQFF. The CDR3 DNA reads TGCAGTGCTAGGCCAGACTATGAGCAGTTCTTC. V is TRBV20-1 and J is TRBJ2-1, with D hard to call. The CDR3 length is 11 residues. Trimming stripped 3 bases from V and 8 bases from J, with 8 bases between. Germline V gene data show CDR1 as DFQATT and CDR2 as SNEGSKA (reference sequence).

The rearrangement uses TRBV9 and TRBJ1-5, with TRBD1 as a possible D gene (6 bases). The CDR3 spans 14 residues. Trimming removed 3 bases from V and 3 bases from J, with 10 bases in between. The V gene's germline CDR1 is SGDLS and CDR2 YYNGEE. This chain's CDR3 is CASSATGNNQPQHF. CDR3 nucleotide sequence: TGTGCCAGCAGCGCAACAGGGAACAATCAGCCCCAGCATTTT.